These T cell receptor beta chains were read from a single sample in a study of blood T cell repertoires in COVID-19. The protocol was immunoSEQ multiplex PCR, while the TCRdb copy is restricted to in-frame clones and leaves out a portion. Of over 300,000 clones listed, approximately 91% were seen once; the top ten hold approximately 9.4%. Sequenced sample: PBMCs or T cells enriched from blood (not recorded which). These TCRs come from a middle-aged woman who had recovered from COVID-19. The CDR3 runs from the conserved cysteine through the conserved F or W. The D gene is left open where the match is weak. Not all rows give a size; the values are once, few, many and, for expanded clones, a class.

j_call,d_call,v_call,cdr3_length,clone_size,cdr3_nt,cdr3_aa
TRBJ2-5,.,TRBV7-6,14,.,TGTGCCAGCAGCTTAGGGAGCAGGGGAGAGACCCAGTACTTC,CASSLGSRGETQYF
TRBJ2-7,TRBD2,TRBV27,15,.,TGTGCCAGCAGTCCTGGACTAGCGGGACCCTACGAGCAGTACTTC,CASSPGLAGPYEQYF
TRBJ1-4,.,TRBV27,14,.,TGTGCCAGCAGTCCAGACAGGAGGCGGGAAAAACTGTTTTTT,CASSPDRRREKLFF
TRBJ1-2,.,TRBV28,14,.,TGTGCCAGCAGTAGTCCCCTGGCAGGGAATGGCTACACCTTC,CASSSPLAGNGYTF
TRBJ1-6,.,TRBV10-3,16,.,TGTGCCAGCCGGAGGGGCACCACCACCTATAATTCACCCCTCCACTTT,CASRRGTTTYNSPLHF
TRBJ1-1,TRBD1,TRBV5-1,15,.,TGCGCCAGCAGCTTAGGACAGGGCTGGAACACTGAAGCTTTCTTT,CASSLGQGWNTEAFF
TRBJ2-3,TRBD1,TRBV5-1,16,.,TGCGCCAGCAGCTTGGCAGGAGACAGGGGCTCAGATACGCAGTATTTT,CASSLAGDRGSDTQYF
TRBJ2-1,TRBD2,TRBV27,17,once,TGTGCCAGCAGTTCCACGGGACTAGCGGGGAACTACAATGAGCAGTTCTTC,CASSSTGLAGNYNEQFF
TRBJ2-1,TRBD2,TRBV7-2,16,once,TGTGCCAGCAGCTCTTCGACTAGCGGGGAGTACAATGAGCAGTTCTTC,CASSSSTSGEYNEQFF
TRBJ2-7,TRBD2,TRBV7-9,15,.,TGTGCCAGCAGCTTAGGGACTAGCGGGACCCACGAGCAGTACTTC,CASSLGTSGTHEQYF
TRBJ2-5,.,TRBV4-2,15,.,TGTGCCAGCAGCCCCGATCCGGGAACACAAGAGACCCAGTACTTC,CASSPDPGTQETQYF
TRBJ2-2,TRBD2,TRBV7-6,15,.,TGTGCCAGCAGCAACCTAGGACTAGGGGCCGGGGAGCTGTTTTTT,CASSNLGLGAGELFF
TRBJ2-2,.,TRBV28,15,.,TGTGCCAGCAGTGAGGGGGAGAAATACACCGGGGAGCTGTTTTTT,CASSEGEKYTGELFF
TRBJ2-1,.,TRBV5-1,13,.,TGCGCCAGCAGCTTGGCCAGCGGAGGGGAGCAGTTCTTC,CASSLASGGEQFF
TRBJ1-2,TRBD1,TRBV7-9,14,.,TGTGCCAGCAGCCCCTGGACAGGGAAAGGCGGCTACACCTTC,CASSPWTGKGGYTF
TRBJ1-1,.,TRBV3-1/TRBV3-2,13,.,TGTGCCAGCAGCTGGGCTACGAACACTGAAGCTTTCTTT,CASSWATNTEAFF
TRBJ2-7,.,TRBV25-1,16,.,TGTGCCAGCACCAAAAGGGGGGGAACTTTTATTTACGAGCAGTACTTC,CASTKRGGTFIYEQYF